The 29 T cell receptor beta chains presented below share a single source sample, sequenced in a study of blood T cell repertoires in COVID-19. Profiling relied on immunoSEQ multiplex PCR, and the TCRdb table lists in-frame clones only, not all of them. Seen here are 200,000 to 300,000 clones, approximately 84% observed once, and the top ten hold approximately 1.9%. The specimen sequenced was peripheral blood. The receptors were gathered from a woman aged 80 or over with acute or convalescent COVID-19.

This chain uses TRBV21-1 with TRBJ1-3; the table calls TRBD1, which could not be checked here. TRBV21-1 is given as a pseudogene. The CDR3 extends over 17 amino acids. In DNA form, the CDR3 reads TGTGCCAGCAGCCTAATCCGGGACAGGATCTCTGGAAACACCATATATTTT. Translated: CASSLIRDRISGNTIYF.

This chain uses TRBV24-1 with TRBJ2-1; unclear D gene. There are 15 residues in the CDR3. Germline assignment: CDR1 KGHDR and CDR2 SFDVKD. The V end lost 4 bases, the J end lost 2 bases, and 11 bases lay between the germline ends. Here the CDR3 reads CATSDPGGAYNEQFF. For the CDR3, the DNA is TGTGCCACCAGTGACCCCGGTGGAGCCTACAATGAGCAGTTCTTC.

This chain uses TRBV2 with TRBJ2-2; 8 bases line up with TRBD2. The CDR3 runs to 16 residues. Unmatched junction bases numbered 12, after V lost 7 bases and J lost 5 bases. The germline gives CDR1 SNHLY, CDR2 FYNNEI. This CDR3 is CASTMGAGVGTGELFF. The CDR3 DNA is TGTGCCAGCACCATGGGAGCGGGAGTCGGTACCGGGGAGCTGTTTTTT.

V and J are TRBV30 and TRBJ2-7; 7 nucleotides agree with TRBD1. The trim removed 1 base at V and 0 bases at J, leaving 9 bases unmatched. The germline V gene has CDR1 GTSNPN and CDR2 SVGIG (reference sequence). The CDR3 loop spans 16 amino acids. The CDR3 nucleotides are TGTGCCTGGAGTGATGTCCGGACAGGACCCTCCTACGAGCAGTACTTC. Translation: CAWSDVRTGPSYEQYF.

This rearrangement joins TRBV6-6 to TRBJ2-5, with 8 bases that match TRBD1. The germline V gene has CDR1 MNHNY and CDR2 SVGAGI (reference sequence). This CDR3 is built from 14 residues. V gave up 0 bases and J gave up 4 bases; unmatched junction bases: 1. CDR3 sequence reads: CASSYSDRGETQYF. In nucleotides, the CDR3 is TGTGCCAGCAGTTACTCCGACAGGGGAGAGACCCAGTACTTC.

The chain is built from TRBV10-3 and TRBJ1-4; the D is unclear. Germline-derived CDR1 and CDR2 are ENHRY and SYGVKD. The CDR3 spans 17 residues. Trimming took 2 bases from V and 8 from J, leaving 21 bases between them. CDR3 DNA: TGTGCCATCAGTGAGGCGGCAGTAGGAGTCGGTAGAGAAAAACTGTTTTTT. This translates into CAISEAAVGVGREKLFF.

The genes are TRBV6-6 and TRBJ2-1, with TRBD2 matching over 12 bases. Germline V lookup: CDR1 MNHNY, CDR2 SVGAGI (reference sequence). Trimming at V came to 6 bases and at J to 6 bases, leaving 6 bases not matched to a gene. CDR3 length: 15 amino acids. CDR3 loop: CASRERLAGANEQFF. CDR3 sequence (DNA): TGTGCCAGCAGAGAGCGACTAGCGGGAGCCAATGAGCAGTTCTTC.

The rearrangement uses TRBV5-1 and TRBJ2-3; D perhaps matches TRBD2 (6 bases). Germline assignment: CDR1 SGHRS and CDR2 YFSETQ. V dropped 4 bases and J dropped 4 bases, with 13 bases sitting between them. This CDR3 is built from 14 residues. The CDR3 is CASSPGLTSDTQYF. In DNA, the CDR3 is TGCGCCAGCAGCCCTGGACTAACTTCAGATACGCAGTATTTT. Variable domain in full (rest from reference TRBV5-1 and TRBJ2-3): KAGVTQTPRYLIKTRGQQVTLSCSPISGHRSVSWYQQTPGQGLQFLFEYFSETQRNKGNFPGRFSGRQFSNSRSEMNVSTLELGDSALYLCASSPGLTSDTQYFGPGTRLTVL.

The V gene is TRBV29-1, the J gene TRBJ2-7, with 14 bases identical to TRBD2. CDR3 length equals 15 residues. The junction had 9 bases not matched to a gene; V was cut back by 4 bases and J by 7 bases. Germline V gene data show CDR1 as SQVTM and CDR2 as ANQGSEA. The chain's CDR3 is CSVGLGLAGEGEQYF. In nucleotides, the CDR3 is TGCAGCGTTGGGTTGGGACTAGCGGGAGAGGGTGAGCAGTACTTC.

This chain links TRBV25-1 with TRBJ2-7, with TRBD1 as a possible D gene (6 bases). The CDR3 has 14 residues. Germline CDR1 reads MGHDK; CDR2 reads SYGVNS. Trimming removed 3 bases from V and 1 base from J, with 10 bases in between. The CDR3 is CASSDTGHSYEQYF. Here the CDR3 DNA reads TGTGCCAGCAGTGACACGGGACATTCCTACGAGCAGTACTTC.

This chain uses TRBV3-1 (or the pseudogene TRBV3-2) with TRBJ1-2; weak D call: TRBD1 (5 bases). Trimming stripped 0 bases from V and 10 bases from J, with 12 bases between. Germline-derived CDR1 and CDR2 are LGHDT and YNNKEL (reference sequence). The CDR3 is made up of 13 amino acids. The chain's CDR3 is CASSQEPPGLYTF. The CDR3 region has the DNA TGTGCCAGCAGCCAAGAGCCTCCAGGGCTCTACACCTTC.

This rearrangement joins TRBV14 to TRBJ2-2; D remains unclear. There are 14 residues in the CDR3. Per germline, CDR1 SGHDN and CDR2 FVKESK. Trimming stripped 1 base from V and 4 bases from J, with 7 bases between. The CDR3 DNA reads TGTGCCAGCAGCCAAGTAACAGTCACCGGGGAGCTGTTTTTT. It yields the protein CASSQVTVTGELFF.

The chain uses TRBV18 and TRBJ2-5; D is unclear. The CDR3 runs 15 residues. Germline V gene sequence: CDR1 KGHSH, CDR2 LQKENI. Between the trimmed V and J ends, which lost 3 bases and 5 bases, there was a span of 16 bases. The CDR3 DNA sequence: TGTGCCAGCTCACCCAAGACAATAAGCTCTGAGACCCAGTACTTC. Protein product: CASSPKTISSETQYF. Using reference TRBV18 and TRBJ2-5 for the parts outside the CDR3, the full variable domain is NAGVMQNPRHLVRRRGQEARLRCSPMKGHSHVYWYRQLPEEGLKFMVYLQKENIIDESGMPKERFSAEFPKEGPSILRIQQVVRGDSAAYFCASSPKTISSETQYFGPGTRLLVL.

This clone showed up just once. The chain couples TRBV28 to TRBJ1-1; possibly TRBD1 for D (5 bases). V was shortened by 4 bases and J by 2 bases, with 11 bases between the two germline ends. The CDR3 has 14 residues. Germline V lookup: CDR1 MDHEN, CDR2 SYDVKM. The CDR3, as DNA: TGTGCCAGCAGTTCCCTGGGGCGAAACACTGAAGCTTTCTTT. This encodes CASSSLGRNTEAFF.

This clone was picked up one time. V gene TRBV5-8 combines with J gene TRBJ2-5, with D possibly matching TRBD1 (7 bases). This CDR3 has 15 amino acids. Germline CDR1 reads SGHTS; CDR2 reads YDEGEE. Deletions cut 6 bases from V and 7 bases from J, with 22 bases between. The CDR3 sequence is CASIRGLKAGGTQYF. The CDR3 coding sequence is TGTGCCAGCATAAGGGGGCTGAAGGCCGGGGGGACCCAGTACTTC.

In its sample, this clone was seen once. V and J are TRBV5-1 and TRBJ1-6, with D maybe TRBD1 (6 bases). Germline-derived CDR1 and CDR2 are SGHRS and YFSETQ. The CDR3 runs to 14 residues. With 0 bases removed from V and 6 bases from J, the gap between germline ends came to 7 bases. CDR3 sequence reads: CASSLDRANSPLHF. The CDR3 coding sequence is TGCGCCAGCAGCTTGGACAGGGCTAATTCACCCCTCCACTTT.

The chain couples TRBV28 to TRBJ2-1; D uncertain. The CDR3 is made up of 11 amino acids. CDR1 is MDHEN and CDR2 is SYDVKM in the germline V gene. V was shortened by 6 bases and J by 4 bases, with 4 bases between the two germline ends. The CDR3 bases are TGTGCCAGCAGCTCGTACAATGAGCAGTTCTTC. Its protein is CASSSYNEQFF.

Comments on this clone: The same CDR3 arises from other DNA sequences in this sample as well. The DNA for the CDR3 is TGCGCCAGCAGCTCGACTAGCGGGACTTACGAGCAGTACTTC. It encodes CASSSTSGTYEQYF. V gene TRBV5-1 combines with J gene TRBJ2-7, with 11 bases fitting TRBD2. Germline lookup yields CDR1 SGHRS and CDR2 YFSETQ. The CDR3 spans 14 residues. V trimming: 3 bases; J trimming: 4 bases; junction bases outside the gene matches: 3.

V is TRBV3-1 (or the pseudogene TRBV3-2) and J is TRBJ1-4, with D possibly being TRBD1 (5 bases). From germline, CDR1 is LGHDT and CDR2 YNNKEL (reference sequence). The V end lost 4 bases, the J end lost 6 bases, and 9 bases lay between the germline ends. The CDR3 has 13 amino acids. CDR3 sequence: CASSRGRDEKLFF. The DNA of the CDR3 is TGTGCCAGCAGCCGGGGGAGGGATGAAAAACTGTTTTTT.

This chain joins TRBV5-6 and TRBJ1-1; 7 bases match TRBD1. The CDR3 has 17 amino acids. CDR1 is SGHDT and CDR2 is YYEEEE in the germline V gene. The ends lost 0 bases at V and 1 base at J; junction bases unmatched: 9. The CDR3 nucleotides are TGTGCCAGCAGCTTGGAGGGGGGACAGAGACCGAACACTGAAGCTTTCTTT. This codes for CASSLEGGQRPNTEAFF.

The CDR3 coding sequence is TGTGCCAGCAATAGGCGGGGGGGAGTAGAGACCCAGTACTTC. Its translation: CASNRRGGVETQYF. This chain joins TRBV2 and TRBJ2-5, with 9 bases lining up with TRBD2. The germline V gene encodes CDR1 SNHLY and CDR2 FYNNEI. The CDR3 contains 14 residues. J lost 4 bases, V lost 7 bases, and 7 bases had no gene match.

V usage is TRBV7-2 and J usage is TRBJ1-1; 7 nucleotides align to TRBD1. CDR3 length: 14 amino acids. From germline, CDR1 is SGHTA and CDR2 FQGNSA. V lost 4 bases, J lost 4 bases, and 6 bases stayed unmatched. The CDR3 DNA reads as TGTGCCAGCAGCTCACGACAGGGAGGCACTGAAGCTTTCTTT. Its translation: CASSSRQGGTEAFF.

The chain employs TRBV2 and TRBJ2-1; 9 nucleotides line up with TRBD2. The trim removed 6 bases at V and 4 bases at J, leaving 7 bases unmatched. The CDR3 sequence is 15 residues long. Germline V lookup: CDR1 SNHLY, CDR2 FYNNEI. The CDR3 region is CASRSGGTPYNEQFF. CDR3 coding DNA: TGTGCCAGCAGAAGCGGGGGGACCCCTTACAATGAGCAGTTCTTC.

This chain connects TRBV12-3 or TRBV12-4 to TRBJ1-2; possibly TRBD1 for D (5 bases). The CDR3 consists of 13 residues. V lost 5 bases and J lost 7, with 14 bases in between. The CDR3 DNA reads TGTGCCAGCAGTCTCGACAGTAAACGTGGCTACACCTTC. Translating gives CASSLDSKRGYTF.

In this sample, this clone turned up many times. J is TRBJ2-7 and V is TRBV4-2, with TRBD2 matching 14 bases. CDR1 LGHNA and CDR2 YNFKEQ come from the germline V gene. The CDR3 is 17 amino acids. The V and J ends lost 5 bases and 2 bases, in that order; junction bases with no gene match: 8. CDR3 sequence: CASSFRLAGGRTYEQYF. In DNA, the CDR3 is TGTGCCAGCAGCTTCCGACTAGCGGGAGGGAGAACCTACGAGCAGTACTTC.

This clone showed up just a few times. The chain couples TRBV5-1 to TRBJ2-5; TRBD1 might be the D (6 bases). Germline loops: CDR1 SGHRS, CDR2 YFSETQ. This CDR3 contains 14 residues. V was clipped by 3 bases and J by 3 bases, with 12 bases between them. CDR3 sequence (DNA): TGCGCCAGCAGCTCGGGGACACCAAAAGAGACCCAGTACTTC. Its protein product is CASSSGTPKETQYF.

The CDR3 region is CASSESGTGGPRWPQHF. CDR3 DNA sequence: TGTGCCAGTAGTGAGAGCGGGACAGGGGGCCCCCGGTGGCCCCAGCATTTT. The chain carries TRBV19 and TRBJ1-5; 12 bases are shared with TRBD1. The CDR3 spans 17 residues. V gave up 5 bases and J gave up 9 bases; unmatched junction bases: 14. CDR1 is LNHDA, CDR2 SQIVND, per germline (reference sequence). Full variable domain (outside the CDR3, taken from reference TRBV19 and TRBJ1-5): DGGITQSPKYLFRKEGQNVTLSCEQNLNHDAMYWYRQDPGQGLRLIYYSQIVNDFQKGDIAEGYSVSREKKESFPLTVTSAQKNPTAFYLCASSESGTGGPRWPQHFGDGTRLSIL.

This clone was counted between two and nine times. This chain joins TRBV10-3 and TRBJ2-3; D possibly corresponds to TRBD2 (8 bases). The germline CDR1 and CDR2 sequences are ENHRY and SYGVKD. The CDR3 is made up of 14 amino acids. V lost 11 bases to trimming and J lost 2 bases, with 17 bases between them. The CDR3 sequence is CASGRGLYTDTQYF. The DNA for the CDR3 is TGTGCCTCCGGGAGGGGGCTCTACACAGATACGCAGTATTTT.

Points on this clone: At the DNA level, this CDR3 is encoded by other sequences in the same sample as well. The genes are TRBV28 and TRBJ1-5, with 7 bases identical to TRBD1. This CDR3 is built from 12 residues. With 7 bases clipped from V and 6 bases from J, the junction kept 3 bases outside the gene matches. CDR1 MDHEN and CDR2 SYDVKM come from the germline V gene. CDR3 region: CASKTGSQPQHF. In DNA, the CDR3 is TGTGCCAGCAAGACAGGGAGTCAGCCCCAGCATTTT.